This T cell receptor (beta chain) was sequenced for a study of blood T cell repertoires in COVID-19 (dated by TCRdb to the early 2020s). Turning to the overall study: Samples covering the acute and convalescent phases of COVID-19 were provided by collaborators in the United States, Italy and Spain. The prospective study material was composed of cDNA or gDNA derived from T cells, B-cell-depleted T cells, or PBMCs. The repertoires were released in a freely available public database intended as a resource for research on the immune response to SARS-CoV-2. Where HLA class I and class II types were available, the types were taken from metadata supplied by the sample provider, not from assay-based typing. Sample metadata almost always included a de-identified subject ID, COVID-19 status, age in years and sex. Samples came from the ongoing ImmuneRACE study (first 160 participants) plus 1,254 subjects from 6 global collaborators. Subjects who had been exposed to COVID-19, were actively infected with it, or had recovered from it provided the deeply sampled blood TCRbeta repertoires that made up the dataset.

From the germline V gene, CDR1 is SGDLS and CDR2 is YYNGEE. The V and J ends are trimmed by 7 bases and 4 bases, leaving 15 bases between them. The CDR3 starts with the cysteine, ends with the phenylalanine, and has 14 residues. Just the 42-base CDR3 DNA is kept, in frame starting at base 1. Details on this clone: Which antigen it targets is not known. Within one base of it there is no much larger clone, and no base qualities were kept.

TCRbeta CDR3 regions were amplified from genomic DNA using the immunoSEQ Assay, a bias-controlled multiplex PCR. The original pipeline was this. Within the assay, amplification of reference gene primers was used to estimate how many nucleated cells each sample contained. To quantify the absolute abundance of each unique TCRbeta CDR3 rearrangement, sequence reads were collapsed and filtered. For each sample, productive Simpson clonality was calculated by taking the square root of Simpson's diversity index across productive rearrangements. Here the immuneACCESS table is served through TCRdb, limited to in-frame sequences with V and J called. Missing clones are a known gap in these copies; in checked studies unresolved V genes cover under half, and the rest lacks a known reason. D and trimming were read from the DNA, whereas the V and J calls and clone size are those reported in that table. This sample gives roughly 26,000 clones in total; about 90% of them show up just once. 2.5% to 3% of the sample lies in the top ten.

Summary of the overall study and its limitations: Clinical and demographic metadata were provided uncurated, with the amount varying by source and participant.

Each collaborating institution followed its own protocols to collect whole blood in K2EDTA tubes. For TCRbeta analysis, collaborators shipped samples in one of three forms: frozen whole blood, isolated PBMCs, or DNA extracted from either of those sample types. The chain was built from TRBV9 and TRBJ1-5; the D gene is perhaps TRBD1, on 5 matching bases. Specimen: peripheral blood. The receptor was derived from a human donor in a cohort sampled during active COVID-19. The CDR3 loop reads CASSRVGGNQPQHF. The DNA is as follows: TGTGCCAGCTCACGGGTGGGGGGAAATCAGCCCCAGCATTTT.